The 18 T cell receptor beta chains listed next were all sequenced from one sample in a study of blood T cell repertoires in COVID-19. Measured with immunoSEQ multiplex PCR; TCRdb has only the in-frame clones, and not every one. The sample comprises roughly 75,000 clones, about 93% of which are singletons, and 6.9% rests with the top ten. Sequencing used peripheral blood. Every receptor here comes from a human donor in a cohort sampled during active COVID-19.

This chain joins TRBV5-6 and TRBJ2-7, with D perhaps matching TRBD1 (6 bases). This CDR3 has 15 residues. Trimming cost V 4 bases and J 0 bases, with 14 bases left between them. The germline CDR1 and CDR2 sequences are SGHDT and YYEEEE. The CDR3 coding sequence is TGTGCCAGCAGCAACAGGGTTTTGTTCTCCTACGAGCAGTACTTC. Its protein is CASSNRVLFSYEQYF. Looking up the rest from reference TRBV5-6 and TRBJ2-7 gives the full variable domain: DAGVTQSPTHLIKTRGQQVTLRCSPKSGHDTVSWYQQALGQGPQFIFQYYEEEERQRGNFPDRFSGHQFPNYSSELNVNALLLGDSALYLCASSNRVLFSYEQYFGPGTRLTVT.

This rearrangement joins TRBV10-3 to TRBJ2-5; 7 bases match TRBD2. Trimming removed 6 bases from V and 5 bases from J; junction bases left unmatched: 6. The CDR3 contains 13 residues. Germline CDR1 is ENHRY and CDR2 is SYGVKD. The CDR3 DNA is TGTGCCATCAGCCGGGAGGCTCGGGAGACCCAGTACTTC. Its translation is CAISREARETQYF.

This sequence joins TRBV29-1 and TRBJ2-7; TRBD1 is a possible D gene (6 bases). There are 11 residues in the CDR3. V lost 8 bases, J lost 2 bases, and 10 bases lay in between. Germline CDR1 SQVTM, CDR2 ANQGSEA. Written as DNA, the CDR3 is TGCAGCTATTGGGACACCTACGAGCAGTACTTC. It yields the protein CSYWDTYEQYF.

The chain is built from TRBV5-1 and TRBJ2-7; maybe TRBD1 (8 bases). The germline V and J ends were trimmed by 3 bases and 5 bases, with 21 bases remaining between them. Germline CDR1 and CDR2: SGHRS and YFSETQ. CDR3 length equals 16 residues. The CDR3 is CASSSTGGTGGNEQYF. DNA for the CDR3: TGCGCCAGCAGCTCCACCGGGGGGACAGGCGGGAACGAGCAGTACTTC.

The V gene is TRBV2, the J gene TRBJ2-1; 11 bases match TRBD2. The CDR3 is 15 residues long. Trimming removed 3 bases from V and 2 bases from J; junction bases left unmatched: 0. Germline CDR1 reads SNHLY; CDR2 reads FYNNEI. For the CDR3, the DNA is TGTGCCAGCAGTGATAGCGGGGGGGCCTACAATGAGCAGTTCTTC. Its translation is CASSDSGGAYNEQFF.

The chain recombines TRBV27 with TRBJ1-5; perhaps TRBD1 as D (6 bases). The V gene lost 0 bases and the J gene lost 7 bases, with 16 bases spanning the gap. This CDR3 spans 16 amino acids. CDR1 and CDR2 from the germline V gene are MNHEY and SMNVEV (reference sequence). The CDR3: CASSLSGAAAKQPQHF. CDR3 coding DNA: TGTGCCAGCAGTTTATCGGGGGCCGCGGCCAAACAGCCCCAGCATTTT.

V is TRBV3-1 (or the pseudogene TRBV3-2) and J is TRBJ2-7; perhaps TRBD1 as D (6 bases). Germline-derived CDR1 and CDR2 are LGHDT and YNNKEL (reference sequence). Trimming cost V 1 base and J 4 bases, with 14 bases left between them. This CDR3 has 15 amino acids. The CDR3 region is CASSQAWDGQYEQYF. CDR3 nucleotide sequence: TGTGCCAGCAGCCAAGCATGGGATGGACAGTACGAGCAGTACTTC.

The rearrangement uses TRBV6-5 and TRBJ2-3, with unresolved D. The ends were cut back, 6 bases at V and 0 bases at J, with 13 bases in the middle. In germline, CDR1 is MNHEY, CDR2 SVGAGI. The CDR3 loop spans 15 amino acids. CDR3 region: CASRALMFSTDTQYF. CDR3 coding DNA: TGTGCCAGCAGGGCTTTGATGTTCAGCACAGATACGCAGTATTTT.

Here the CDR3 DNA reads TGTGCCAGCAGCGCACGGACAGGGGGATACTACGAGCAGTACTTC. Protein sequence: CASSARTGGYYEQYF. J is TRBJ2-7 and V is TRBV7-8; 10 nucleotides match TRBD1. Germline V gene data show CDR1 as SGHVS and CDR2 as FQNEAQ. The CDR3 spans 15 residues. V was pared by 5 bases and J by 3 bases, with 7 bases of the junction left unmatched.

The chain has TRBV20-1 and TRBJ2-5; D remains ambiguous. CDR3 length: 12 residues. V shed 3 bases and J shed 2 bases, with 7 bases lying between them. Germline lookup yields CDR1 DFQATT and CDR2 SNEGSKA (reference sequence). The CDR3 is CSASDLQETQYF. DNA for the CDR3: TGCAGTGCTAGTGACCTACAAGAGACCCAGTACTTC.

A single count supports this clone. The chain is built from TRBV5-1 and TRBJ2-3; 7 bases align to TRBD1. The V gene's germline CDR1 is SGHRS and CDR2 YFSETQ. Trimming cost V 2 bases and J 6 bases; bases outside gene matches: 6. This CDR3 region has 14 residues. The CDR3 nucleotides read TGCGCCAGCAGCTTACGAGGGGGCGCGGATACGCAGTATTTT. This gives the protein CASSLRGGADTQYF.

The chain carries TRBV2 and TRBJ2-2; 9 nucleotides match TRBD1. Germline assignment: CDR1 SNHLY and CDR2 FYNNEI. V shed 6 bases and J 0 bases; nucleotides not matched to a gene: 14. The CDR3 spans 19 residues. CDR3 in amino acids: CASSVDLDRGIANTGELFF. Written as DNA, the CDR3 is TGTGCCAGCAGCGTGGACTTGGACAGGGGAATTGCGAACACCGGGGAGCTGTTTTTT. Using reference TRBV2 and TRBJ2-2 for the parts outside the CDR3, the full variable domain is EPEVTQTPSHQVTQMGQEVILRCVPISNHLYFYWYRQILGQKVEFLVSFYNNEISEKSEIFDDQFSVERPDGSNFTLKIRSTKLEDSAMYFCASSVDLDRGIANTGELFFGEGSRLTVL.

This rearrangement joins TRBV4-3 to TRBJ2-1; 11 bases are a match to TRBD2. The V segment lost 5 bases and the J segment 10 bases; nucleotides outside the gene matches: 4. This CDR3 contains 13 residues. Germline V gene data show CDR1 as LGHNA and CDR2 as YSLEER. The CDR3 DNA follows: TGCGCCAGCAGCACGGGACTAGCGGAAGAGCAGTTCTTC. This encodes CASSTGLAEEQFF.

The chain is built from TRBV5-8 and TRBJ2-7; 8 positions agree with TRBD1. Germline V gene lookup returns CDR1 SGHTS and CDR2 YDEGEE. The trim removed 4 bases at V and 4 bases at J, leaving 10 bases unmatched. This CDR3 region has 15 residues. The CDR3, as DNA: TGTGCCAGCAGCATTTTTCCCGGGACAGGATACGAGCAGTACTTC. This translates into CASSIFPGTGYEQYF.

This clone has only one observation. The chain combines TRBV5-1 with TRBJ2-1; 9 bases map to TRBD1. Germline V gene lookup returns CDR1 SGHRS and CDR2 YFSETQ. CDR3 size: 13 residues. Trimming at V came to 7 bases and at J to 5 bases, leaving 4 bases not matched to a gene. In DNA, the CDR3 is TGCGCCAGCCGGGACAGGGCGAACAATGAGCAGTTCTTC. Residues: CASRDRANNEQFF.

In its sample, this clone was seen once. The chain recombines TRBV4-3 with TRBJ2-1, with D perhaps matching TRBD2 (5 bases). V lost 4 bases to trimming and J lost 0 bases, with 13 bases between them. Germline V gene data show CDR1 as LGHNA and CDR2 as YSLEER. This CDR3 has 16 residues. The CDR3 is CASSRGLGSSYNEQFF. The DNA of the CDR3 is TGCGCCAGCAGCCGCGGCCTGGGGAGCTCCTACAATGAGCAGTTCTTC.

The V call is TRBV6-5, the J call TRBJ1-5; 10 bases are shared with TRBD1. V gave up 6 bases and J gave up 4 bases; unmatched junction bases: 6. The CDR3 covers 15 residues. Germline CDR1 reads MNHEY; CDR2 reads SVGAGI. The chain's CDR3 is CASRGTGVGNQPQHF. DNA for the CDR3: TGTGCCAGCAGAGGGACAGGGGTAGGAAATCAGCCCCAGCATTTT.

The chain has TRBV6-1 and TRBJ2-7; 13 bases are a match to TRBD2. The CDR3 is made up of 15 amino acids. V lost 1 base to trimming and J lost 5 bases; unmatched junction nucleotides: 2. Germline V gene data show CDR1 as MNHNS and CDR2 as SASEGT. The DNA of the CDR3 is TGTGCCAGCAGTGAAGGTGGACTAGCGGGGGACGAGCAGTACTTC. Amino acids: CASSEGGLAGDEQYF.